This T cell receptor beta chain originates from a study of neoadjuvant anti-PD-1 for oral cavity cancer. Time point defined: after neoadjuvant nivolumab, at surgical resection. Patients were newly diagnosed with stage II-IVA oral cavity squamous cell carcinoma without prior systemic or radiation treatment. Patients had HPV-negative, locally advanced oral cavity squamous cell carcinoma. PBMCs were not maintained or expanded in culture before analysis. After removal of 0 bases from V and 5 bases from J, the junction contained 4 bases not matched to a gene. The CDR3 runs to 15 residues. The germline CDR1 and CDR2 sequences are SGDLS and YYNGEE. The repertoire was sequenced with immunoSEQ multiplex PCR; TCRdb's copy has only in-frame clones and lacks some. The sample lists around 13,000 clones; roughly 82% were seen once.

The input for sequencing was PBMCs, taken after nivolumab (anti-PD-1) treatment. This clonotype was obtained from a person aged 35 to 85 with oral cavity squamous cell carcinoma. J is TRBJ2-2 and V is TRBV9; 7 bases are a match to TRBD2. The CDR3 DNA reads as TGTGCCAGCAGCGTAGGGTGGGAGGGTACCGGGGAGCTGTTTTTT. Its translation is CASSVGWEGTGELFF.